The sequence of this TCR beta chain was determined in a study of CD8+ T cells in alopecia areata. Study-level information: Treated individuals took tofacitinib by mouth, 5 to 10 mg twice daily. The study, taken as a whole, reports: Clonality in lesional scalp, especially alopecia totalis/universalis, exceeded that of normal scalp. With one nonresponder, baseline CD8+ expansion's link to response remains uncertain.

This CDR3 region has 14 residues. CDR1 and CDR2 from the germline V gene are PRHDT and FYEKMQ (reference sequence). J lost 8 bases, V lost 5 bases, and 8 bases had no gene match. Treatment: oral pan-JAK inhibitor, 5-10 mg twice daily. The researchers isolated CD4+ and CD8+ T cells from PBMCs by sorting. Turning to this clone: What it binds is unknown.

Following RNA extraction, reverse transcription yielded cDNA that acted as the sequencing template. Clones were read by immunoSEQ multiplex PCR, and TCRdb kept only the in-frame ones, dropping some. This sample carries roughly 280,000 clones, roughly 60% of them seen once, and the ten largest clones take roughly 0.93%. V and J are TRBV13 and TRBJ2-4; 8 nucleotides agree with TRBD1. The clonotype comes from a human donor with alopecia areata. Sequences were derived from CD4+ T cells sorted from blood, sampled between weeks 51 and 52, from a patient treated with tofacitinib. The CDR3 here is CASSDRGRGYIQYF. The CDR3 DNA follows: TGTGCCAGCAGCGACAGGGGCCGGGGATACATTCAGTACTTC.